One and the same sample provided the 32 T cell receptor beta chains below, sequenced in a study of T cells after yellow fever vaccination. TCRdb re-analysed the 5' RACE reads in MiXCR, keeping a single row per CDR3 protein. The sample records 250,000 to 300,000 distinct CDR3 sequences, roughly 5.6% being singletons. The sample in question was CD4+ T cells sorted from PBMCs, obtained on the day of the yellow fever booster vaccination. The receptors were gathered from a man in his late teens or twenties who received the YFV17D yellow fever vaccine.

This clonotype appeared a few times. This chain uses TRBV13 with TRBJ2-3; D is possibly TRBD1 (7 bases). V was cut by 5 bases and J by 3 bases, with 12 bases left in between. The CDR3 contains 14 residues. The germline CDR1 and CDR2 sequences are PRHDT and FYEKMQ (reference sequence). CDR3 residues: CASSAGQPTDTQYF. The CDR3 nucleotides read TGTGCCAGCAGCGCGGGACAGCCGACAGATACGCAGTATTTT. Variable domain in full (rest from reference TRBV13 and TRBJ2-3): AAGVIQSPRHLIKEKRETATLKCYPIPRHDTVYWYQQGPGQDPQFLISFYEKMQSDKGSIPDRFSAQQFSDYHSELNMSSLELGDSALYFCASSAGQPTDTQYFGPGTRLTVL.

The table lists this clonotype with a few counts. This rearrangement joins TRBV4-1 to TRBJ2-1, with 12 nucleotides matching TRBD1. J lost 8 bases, V lost 4 bases, and 12 bases had no gene match. The germline V gene has CDR1 MGHRA and CDR2 YSYEKL. The CDR3 runs to 17 residues. This chain's CDR3 is CASSLGHRDRGLDEQFF. The CDR3 DNA reads as TGCGCCAGCAGCCTTGGCCACCGGGACAGGGGGCTCGATGAGCAGTTCTTC.

In this sample, this clonotype turned up many times. The chain employs TRBV12-5 and TRBJ2-2; D might be TRBD1 (5 bases). This CDR3 has 18 amino acids. V dropped 0 bases and J dropped 0 bases, with 14 bases sitting between them. The germline V gene encodes CDR1 LGHNT and CDR2 FRNRAP. CDR3 in DNA: TGTGCTAGTGGTTTGGTACTTAACAGGCACACGAACACCGGGGAGCTGTTTTTT. Protein sequence: CASGLVLNRHTNTGELFF.

The V and J genes are TRBV3-1 and TRBJ1-3, with D possibly matching TRBD1 (5 bases). V lost 1 base to trimming and J lost 2 bases, with 12 bases between them. CDR1 is LGHDT, CDR2 YNNKEL, per germline (reference sequence). The CDR3 contains 16 residues. As DNA, the CDR3 is TGTGCCAGCAGCCAAGGGGACGGGCCTACTGGAAACACCATATATTTT. Its protein product is CASSQGDGPTGNTIYF.

The CDR3 nucleotides read TGTGCCAGCAGTTTGCAGGGGGCAAGATCACCCCTCCACTTT. Its translation: CASSLQGARSPLHF. The chain combines TRBV12-3 or TRBV12-4 with TRBJ1-6; 8 nucleotides agree with TRBD1. This CDR3 has 14 amino acids. The junction had 5 bases not matched to a gene; V was cut back by 3 bases and J by 10 bases.

The V gene is TRBV20-1, the J gene TRBJ1-1; 9 bases map to TRBD1. Germline CDR1 reads DFQATT; CDR2 reads SNEGSKA (reference sequence). The CDR3 sequence is 13 residues long. V dropped 4 bases and J dropped 4; count of bases not matched to a gene: 4. CDR3 sequence (DNA): TGCAGTGCTACACAGGGGGCGGCCACTGAAGCTTTCTTT. As protein: CSATQGAATEAFF.

This clonotype was found many times. The CDR3 reads CASSWWGNEQFF. CDR3 sequence (DNA): TGTGCCAGCAGTTGGTGGGGGAATGAGCAGTTCTTC. The genes are TRBV6-2 or TRBV6-3 and TRBJ2-1; the D gene could be TRBD1 or TRBD2 (5 bases each). Germline V CDR1 and CDR2: MNHEY, SVGEGT. The CDR3 covers 12 residues. The V end lost 4 bases, the J end lost 7 bases, and 8 bases lay between the germline ends.

This clonotype showed up just a few times. The chain uses TRBV7-9 and TRBJ2-7; 9 nucleotides line up with TRBD1. Trimming took 3 bases from V and 4 from J; bases not matched to a gene: 10. Germline V gives CDR1 SEHNR, CDR2 FQNEAQ (reference sequence). The CDR3 contains 16 residues. The DNA of the CDR3 is TGTGCCAGCAGCTTGGGTACAGGGGGCCATGTATACGAGCAGTACTTC. Translated: CASSLGTGGHVYEQYF.

This clonotype was counted a few times. The chain has TRBV28 and TRBJ2-7; D gene unclear. The CDR3 length is 13 residues. V was trimmed by 5 bases and J by 0 bases, leaving 8 bases between them. Germline CDR1 reads MDHEN; CDR2 reads SYDVKM. CDR3 region: CASSLRSSYEQYV. The DNA for the CDR3 is TGTGCCAGCAGTCTTAGAAGCTCCTACGAGCAGTACGTC.

The chain employs TRBV6-6 and TRBJ2-3, with unresolved D. CDR1 is MNHNY and CDR2 is SVGAGI in the germline V gene (reference sequence). V lost 6 bases and J lost 4, with 14 bases in between. This CDR3 is built from 14 residues. The CDR3 loop is CASSRLTSADTQYF. CDR3 in DNA: TGTGCCAGCAGCCGACTGACCTCAGCAGATACGCAGTATTTT.

This clonotype was picked up a small number of times. The chain is built from TRBV24-1 and TRBJ2-3; weak D call: TRBD1 (5 bases). Germline CDR1 and CDR2: KGHDR and SFDVKD. Trimming stripped 1 base from V and 6 bases from J, with 7 bases between. The CDR3 runs to 13 residues. Here the CDR3 reads CATSDFGHDTQYF. CDR3 in DNA: TGTGCCACCAGTGATTTCGGACACGATACGCAGTATTTT.

This clonotype occurred once. The chain links TRBV28 to TRBJ1-4; TRBD1 agrees at 8 bases. The CDR3 contains 15 residues. V shed 5 bases, J shed 7 bases, and the junction held 9 bases outside the gene matches. Germline V gene sequence: CDR1 MDHEN, CDR2 SYDVKM. The CDR3 DNA reads as TGTGCCAGCAGTCCGCCGGGACAGGAGGGTGAAAAACTGTTTTTT. Protein sequence: CASSPPGQEGEKLFF.

This clonotype was picked up many times. This chain uses TRBV12-3 or TRBV12-4 with TRBJ2-7, with TRBD1 matching over 9 bases. CDR3 size: 15 residues. V lost 6 bases and J lost 4; bases outside the gene matches: 10. The CDR3 sequence is CASSAGTGNKYEQYV. CDR3 nucleotides: TGTGCCAGCAGCGCCGGGACAGGGAATAAGTACGAGCAGTACGTC.

The chain uses TRBV7-9 and TRBJ2-1; tentatively, D is TRBD2 (7 bases). There are 17 residues in the CDR3. Germline loops: CDR1 SEHNR, CDR2 FQNEAQ (reference sequence). V was clipped by 5 bases and J by 0 bases, with 17 bases between them. The CDR3 nucleotides are TGTGCCAGCAGCCGCCCGGGGGGCCTCAGCTCCTACAATGAGCAGTTCTTC. Amino acids: CASSRPGGLSSYNEQFF. Complete variable domain (other parts from reference TRBV7-9 and TRBJ2-1): DTGVSQNPRHKITKRGQNVTFRCDPISEHNRLYWYRQTLGQGPEFLTYFQNEAQLEKSRLLSDRFSAERPKGSFSTLEIQRTEQGDSAMYLCASSRPGGLSSYNEQFFGPGTRLTVL.

This clonotype was recorded at least ten times. The chain employs TRBV6-5 and TRBJ1-1; D call uncertain. The CDR3 is 13 residues long. Trimming cost V 2 bases and J 4 bases, with 8 bases left between them. Germline CDR1 and CDR2: MNHEY and SVGAGI. The CDR3, as DNA: TGTGCCAGCAGTTACGGAGGTACCACTGAAGCTTTCTTT. This codes for CASSYGGTTEAFF.

V is TRBV4-1 and J is TRBJ2-5; 8 nucleotides match TRBD2. Germline lookup yields CDR1 MGHRA and CDR2 YSYEKL. V shed 4 bases and J 2 bases; nucleotides not matched to a gene: 12. The CDR3 is made up of 17 amino acids. CDR3 protein: CASSRRDSGTSQETQYF. Written as DNA, the CDR3 is TGCGCCAGCAGCCGGCGCGATTCCGGGACTAGTCAAGAGACCCAGTACTTC.

The chain uses TRBV7-2 and TRBJ1-5; tentative D call: TRBD1 (6 bases). Looked up from germline, CDR1 is SGHTA and CDR2 is FQGNSA. CDR3 length equals 14 residues. The V gene lost 5 bases and the J gene lost 7 bases, with 15 bases spanning the gap. The CDR3 region is CASSPNREGQPQHF. For the CDR3, the DNA is TGTGCCAGCAGCCCAAACAGGGAAGGACAGCCCCAGCATTTT.

This clonotype appeared a few times. The J gene is TRBJ1-1, the V gene TRBV7-2; the match to TRBD1 covers 8 bases. The ends lost 7 bases at V and 4 bases at J; junction bases unmatched: 11. CDR3 length equals 15 residues. Looked up from germline, CDR1 is SGHTA and CDR2 is FQGNSA. CDR3 DNA: TGTGCCAGCACCCACCGCTACAGGGGGTCCACTGAAGCTTTCTTT. It yields the protein CASTHRYRGSTEAFF.

This clonotype has a handful of counts. The CDR3, as DNA: TGCGCCAGCGCCCTATTGACTAGCGGGGAAGAGACCCAGTACTTC. It yields the protein CASALLTSGEETQYF. V gene TRBV5-1 combines with J gene TRBJ2-5; 11 bases map to TRBD2. V was clipped by 7 bases and J by 3 bases; unmatched bases: 8. The length of the CDR3 is 15 residues. Germline values: CDR1 SGHRS, CDR2 YFSETQ.

This clonotype appeared many times. The chain carries TRBV5-1 and TRBJ2-4; TRBD1 aligns across 8 bases. This CDR3 is built from 14 residues. The J segment lost 7 bases and the V segment lost 2 bases, leaving 5 bases of the junction unmatched. Per germline, CDR1 SGHRS and CDR2 YFSETQ. The CDR3: CASSFGQGANIQYF. The CDR3 region has the DNA TGCGCCAGCAGCTTCGGCCAGGGGGCGAACATTCAGTACTTC. Filled out from reference TRBV5-1 and TRBJ2-4, the complete variable domain reads KAGVTQTPRYLIKTRGQQVTLSCSPISGHRSVSWYQQTPGQGLQFLFEYFSETQRNKGNFPGRFSGRQFSNSRSEMNVSTLELGDSALYLCASSFGQGANIQYFGAGTRLSVL.

The rearrangement uses TRBV4-3 and TRBJ2-3, with D possibly matching TRBD1 (6 bases). Germline V lookup: CDR1 LGHNA, CDR2 YSLEER. V shed 0 bases and J shed 2 bases, with 9 bases lying between them. The length of the CDR3 is 15 residues. The CDR3 sequence is CASSQDQGITDTQYF. CDR3 in DNA: TGCGCCAGCAGCCAAGATCAGGGGATCACAGATACGCAGTATTTT.

The V call is TRBV5-1, the J call TRBJ2-2; the D gene is possibly TRBD2 (6 bases). The CDR3 has 13 residues. The V and J ends lost 6 bases and 3 bases respectively, with 9 bases between them. Germline V lookup: CDR1 SGHRS, CDR2 YFSETQ. CDR3 sequence: CASIPGDTGELFF. The CDR3 coding sequence is TGCGCCAGCATCCCGGGGGACACCGGGGAGCTGTTTTTT.

This clonotype was counted many times. This chain links TRBV7-9 with TRBJ2-3; 9 bases agree with TRBD2. The CDR3 is 12 amino acids. CDR1 SEHNR and CDR2 FQNEAQ come from the germline V gene (reference sequence). Losses at the gene ends were 5 bases for V and 14 bases for J; bases not matched to a gene: 8. The CDR3 sequence is CASSQLAGPGYF. The CDR3 nucleotides read TGTGCCAGCAGCCAGCTAGCGGGGCCGGGGTATTTT.

There are a few counts of this clonotype. The chain is built from TRBV10-1 and TRBJ2-3, with D maybe TRBD1 (5 bases). V was cut by 3 bases and J by 3 bases, with 10 bases left in between. Germline CDR1 and CDR2: WNHNN and SYGVQD (reference sequence). This CDR3 spans 14 amino acids. Here the CDR3 reads CASSDGAATDTQYF. CDR3 in DNA: TGCGCCAGCAGTGATGGGGCGGCAACAGATACGCAGTATTTT.

This clonotype was observed at least ten times. The chain links TRBV12-3 or TRBV12-4 to TRBJ1-1, with a possible D match to TRBD1 (6 bases). The CDR3 spans 13 residues. V lost 4 bases, J lost 2 bases, and 8 bases lay in between. The CDR3 loop is CASSWDINTEAFF. Here the CDR3 DNA reads TGTGCCAGCAGTTGGGACATTAACACTGAAGCTTTCTTT.

This clonotype was observed a handful of times. The chain joins TRBV5-1 to TRBJ2-3; D perhaps matches TRBD1 (5 bases). Trimming pared 7 bases from V and 1 base from J, leaving 13 bases between. Germline CDR1 reads SGHRS; CDR2 reads YFSETQ. The CDR3 covers 14 residues. CDR3 DNA: TGCGCCAGCTCGCAGGGCCTTGGCACAGATACGCAGTATTTT. Translated: CASSQGLGTDTQYF.

The V call is TRBV4-2, the J call TRBJ1-4; TRBD1 matches 9 bases. Germline CDR1 is LGHNA and CDR2 is YNFKEQ. This CDR3 region has 17 residues. J gave up 0 bases and V 0 bases, and 2 bases lay outside the gene matches. CDR3: CASSQDTGGATNEKLFF. The CDR3 nucleotides are TGTGCCAGCAGCCAAGATACAGGGGGCGCAACTAATGAAAAACTGTTTTTT.

This clonotype appeared many times. V is TRBV12-3 or TRBV12-4 and J is TRBJ1-1, with D possibly being TRBD1 (5 bases). V was cut by 8 bases and J by 4 bases, with 17 bases left in between. The CDR3 extends over 14 amino acids. The CDR3 coding sequence is TGTGCCAGCGCCTCCAGTGGGGGGGTCACTGAAGCTTTCTTT. Translating gives CASASSGGVTEAFF.

This clonotype was seen at least ten times. The rearrangement links TRBV11-3 to TRBJ2-2, with D perhaps being TRBD1 or TRBD2 (5 bases each). The CDR3 covers 12 residues. Germline CDR1 reads SGHNT; CDR2 reads YENEEA. V lost 6 bases to trimming and J lost 6 bases, with 8 bases between them. In DNA form, the CDR3 reads TGTGCCAGCAGGGGGGTCTCCGGGGAGCTGTTTTTT. Protein sequence: CASRGVSGELFF. The variable domain in full, with the rest retrieved from reference TRBV11-3 and TRBJ2-2, is EAGVVQSPRYKIIEKKQPVAFWCNPISGHNTLYWYLQNLGQGPELLIRYENEEAVDDSQLPKDRFSAERLKGVDSTLKIQPAELGDSAVYLCASRGVSGELFFGEGSRLTVL.

This clonotype was seen repeatedly, ten times or more. The V call is TRBV2, the J call TRBJ1-1; 7 positions agree with TRBD1. V shed 6 bases, J shed 3 bases, and the junction held 7 bases outside the gene matches. The CDR3 loop spans 14 amino acids. Germline loops: CDR1 SNHLY, CDR2 FYNNEI. In DNA, the CDR3 is TGTGCCAGCAGGTCGGACAGGACGGACACTGAAGCTTTCTTT. Translating gives CASRSDRTDTEAFF. Full variable domain (remainder filled in from reference TRBV2 and TRBJ1-1): EPEVTQTPSHQVTQMGQEVILRCVPISNHLYFYWYRQILGQKVEFLVSFYNNEISEKSEIFDDQFSVERPDGSNFTLKIRSTKLEDSAMYFCASRSDRTDTEAFFGQGTRLTVV.

The chain links TRBV24-1 to TRBJ1-2; D uncertain. CDR1 KGHDR and CDR2 SFDVKD come from the germline V gene. The CDR3 length is 17 residues. Deletions cut 4 bases from V and 4 bases from J, with 21 bases between. In DNA form, the CDR3 reads TGTGCCACCAGTGACCCAACCGGTCCTGGGCCCGTCTATGGCTACACCTTC. Its translation is CATSDPTGPGPVYGYTF.

This clonotype has at least ten counts. The chain recombines TRBV5-1 with TRBJ2-1; D is ambiguous. CDR1 is SGHRS and CDR2 is YFSETQ in the germline V gene. Trimming pared 7 bases from V and 0 bases from J, leaving 11 bases between. CDR3 length: 14 amino acids. The CDR3 DNA reads as TGCGCCAGCCAGGCCCTGAGCTCCTACAATGAGCAGTTCTTC. This translates into CASQALSSYNEQFF.